This T cell receptor beta chain comes out of a study of blood T cell repertoires in COVID-19. Study in general: Samples taken during acute and convalescent COVID-19 were collected in the United States, Italy and Spain. T cells, B-cell-depleted T cells, or PBMCs provided the cDNA or gDNA that served as material.

Libraries were prepared by immunoSEQ multiplex PCR; TCRdb keeps only in-frame clonotypes and omits some of them. The repertoire holds roughly 160,000 clones, with 65% to 85% as singletons. The sequence was obtained from a woman in her 70s who had recovered from COVID-19. Specimen: peripheral blood.

The CDR3 protein is CASSPRQDYGYTF. In DNA, the CDR3 is TGTGCCAGCAGTCCCCGACAGGACTATGGCTACACCTTC. J is TRBJ1-2 and V is TRBV12-3 or TRBV12-4, with D possibly matching TRBD1 (6 bases). CDR3 length: 13 amino acids. Between the trimmed V and J ends, which lost 5 bases and 3 bases, there was a span of 10 bases.